This TCR beta chain was sequenced in a study of blood T cell repertoires in COVID-19. Deletions cut 2 bases from V and 2 bases from J, with 9 bases between. The CDR3 is 14 amino acids. CDR1 is SGHTA and CDR2 is FQGNSA in the germline V gene. Profiled with immunoSEQ multiplex PCR; TCRdb holds only in-frame clones, not every one. The sample includes 300,000 to 350,000 clones, 80% to 90% seen only once; the top ten take roughly 4.2%. The chain is built from TRBV7-2 and TRBJ1-2; D not certain. Sequencing was performed on PBMCs or T cells enriched from blood (not recorded which). The receptor comes from a woman aged 35 to 49 with acute COVID-19. The CDR3 reads CASSLNAVNYGYTF. CDR3 nucleotides: TGTGCCAGCAGCTTAAATGCGGTCAACTATGGCTACACCTTC.